Listed below are T cell receptor beta chains from one sample, sequenced in a study of blood T cell repertoires in COVID-19. Produced via immunoSEQ multiplex PCR; TCRdb's table is partial and in-frame only. This table holds roughly 140,000 clones, around 90% found once. Material for sequencing was peripheral blood. These receptors all stem from a man aged 70-80 years with acute or convalescent COVID-19. Each CDR3 is given with its conserved first and last residue. Each record gives: CDR3 DNA, CDR3 protein, J gene, V gene, D gene, clone size. A D gene is named only where the DNA matches it firmly. Clone sizes are given selectively: once, few, many, or a class where the clone is expanded.

cdr3_nt: TGTGCCTGGGGTGCCCACCTCGGACAAGGACCGAATGAAAAACTGTTTTTT; cdr3_aa: CAWGAHLGQGPNEKLFF; j_call: TRBJ1-4; v_call: TRBV30; d_call: -; clone_size: -
cdr3_nt: TGCAGCGTTGGTTGGAATGGAGACAGGGCTAATCAGCCCCAGCATTTT; cdr3_aa: CSVGWNGDRANQPQHF; j_call: TRBJ1-5; v_call: TRBV29-1; d_call: TRBD1; clone_size: -
cdr3_nt: TGTGCCAGCAGCTTAAGCGGACAGGGGTTGGAGACCCAGTACTTC; cdr3_aa: CASSLSGQGLETQYF; j_call: TRBJ2-5; v_call: TRBV5-4; d_call: TRBD1; clone_size: -
cdr3_nt: TGTGCCAGCAGGCTTCGTGGTAGCGGGGTAATCTACGAGCAGTACTTC; cdr3_aa: CASRLRGSGVIYEQYF; j_call: TRBJ2-7; v_call: TRBV28; d_call: TRBD2; clone_size: -
cdr3_nt: TGTGCCAGCAGCCCCCGCCAGGGGGATGTCACTGAAGCTTTCTTT; cdr3_aa: CASSPRQGDVTEAFF; j_call: TRBJ1-1; v_call: TRBV7-9; d_call: TRBD1; clone_size: -
cdr3_nt: TGTGCCAGCAGTGTATACAGGGGAGCGGAGTATAATTCACCCCTCCACTTT; cdr3_aa: CASSVYRGAEYNSPLHF; j_call: TRBJ1-6; v_call: TRBV2; d_call: TRBD1; clone_size: -
cdr3_nt: TGTGCCAGTAGGGAGGGACAGTATAGCAATCAGCCCCAGCATTTT; cdr3_aa: CASREGQYSNQPQHF; j_call: TRBJ1-5; v_call: TRBV19; d_call: TRBD1; clone_size: -
cdr3_nt: TGCGCCAGCAGCATGGCTTTTAGCGGGAGTCAAGTAGTCGCCGGGGAGCTGTTTTTT; cdr3_aa: CASSMAFSGSQVVAGELFF; j_call: TRBJ2-2; v_call: TRBV5-1; d_call: TRBD2; clone_size: -
cdr3_nt: TGCGCCAGCAGCCCCCAGGGGAGCACTGAAGCTTTCTTT; cdr3_aa: CASSPQGSTEAFF; j_call: TRBJ1-1; v_call: TRBV5-1; d_call: -; clone_size: -
cdr3_nt: TGTGCCAGCAGCTTAAGGCGGGGGCAAGATACGCAGTATTTT; cdr3_aa: CASSLRRGQDTQYF; j_call: TRBJ2-3; v_call: TRBV7-8; d_call: -; clone_size: -
cdr3_nt: TGTGCCAGCAGCTTATGGACAGGGGACTATGGCTACACCTTC; cdr3_aa: CASSLWTGDYGYTF; j_call: TRBJ1-2; v_call: TRBV11-2; d_call: TRBD1; clone_size: -
cdr3_nt: TGTGCCAGCAGCTTATATGGTAGCGGGCGTGAGCAGTTCTTC; cdr3_aa: CASSLYGSGREQFF; j_call: TRBJ2-1; v_call: TRBV7-2; d_call: TRBD2; clone_size: -
cdr3_nt: TGTGCCAGCAGCCAGACGACTCGGGGCCTAGCGGGAGGGCATGAGCAGTTCTTC; cdr3_aa: CASSQTTRGLAGGHEQFF; j_call: TRBJ2-1; v_call: TRBV14; d_call: TRBD2; clone_size: -
cdr3_nt: TGTGCCAGCAGTGAAGCTGCGAGGGCGAGCTCCTATAATTCACCCCTCCACTTT; cdr3_aa: CASSEAARASSYNSPLHF; j_call: TRBJ1-6; v_call: TRBV6-1; d_call: -; clone_size: -
cdr3_nt: TGTGCCAGCAGCCAAGTGTTGGGGGGTAATGAAAAACTGTTTTTT; cdr3_aa: CASSQVLGGNEKLFF; j_call: TRBJ1-4; v_call: TRBV14; d_call: -; clone_size: -
cdr3_nt: TGTGCCAGCTCACCACCTGGACGGACAGAAAAGGCGGAAGCTTTCTTT; cdr3_aa: CASSPPGRTEKAEAFF; j_call: TRBJ1-1; v_call: TRBV18; d_call: -; clone_size: -
cdr3_nt: TGTGCCAGCAGCCCGAGCCTCGGACAGGAGTACTCTGGGGCCAACGTCCTGACTTTC; cdr3_aa: CASSPSLGQEYSGANVLTF; j_call: TRBJ2-6; v_call: TRBV9; d_call: TRBD1; clone_size: -
cdr3_nt: TGTGCCAGCAGCCCTCACAGGGCGTCGAGTAATTCACCCCTCCACTTT; cdr3_aa: CASSPHRASSNSPLHF; j_call: TRBJ1-6; v_call: TRBV7-9; d_call: -; clone_size: -
cdr3_nt: TGTGCCACCAGTGATTTGCTGGCGGGGGAGCTCGAAAAACTGTTTTTT; cdr3_aa: CATSDLLAGELEKLFF; j_call: TRBJ1-4; v_call: TRBV24-1; d_call: -; clone_size: -
cdr3_nt: TGTGCCAGCAGGGGTCAAACAGGGACTAATGAAAAACTGTTTTTT; cdr3_aa: CASRGQTGTNEKLFF; j_call: TRBJ1-4; v_call: TRBV11-2; d_call: -; clone_size: -
cdr3_nt: TGTGCCAGCAGCTTACGGTGGACTAGCGGGAGCCGCACAGATACGCAGTATTTT; cdr3_aa: CASSLRWTSGSRTDTQYF; j_call: TRBJ2-3; v_call: TRBV11-2; d_call: TRBD2; clone_size: -
cdr3_nt: TGTGCCATCACCACCCCCGGGGGGCCCGGAGAAGCTTTCTTT; cdr3_aa: CAITTPGGPGEAFF; j_call: TRBJ1-1; v_call: TRBV10-3; d_call: -; clone_size: -
cdr3_nt: TGTGCCAGCAGTCGGACTAGCGGGGGGCGGCATGAGCAGTTCTTC; cdr3_aa: CASSRTSGGRHEQFF; j_call: TRBJ2-1; v_call: TRBV27; d_call: TRBD2; clone_size: -
cdr3_nt: TGCGCCAGCAGCCCCGCGGGGGGCAACTACGAGCAGTACTTC; cdr3_aa: CASSPAGGNYEQYF; j_call: TRBJ2-7; v_call: TRBV5-1; d_call: TRBD2; clone_size: -
cdr3_nt: TGCGCCAGCAGCATCTTTCTAGCGGGGCAAGAGACCCAGTACTTC; cdr3_aa: CASSIFLAGQETQYF; j_call: TRBJ2-5; v_call: TRBV5-1; d_call: TRBD2; clone_size: -
cdr3_nt: TGTGCCAGCAGCGTAGAGAGGGTGAGTTACAATGAGCAGTTCTTC; cdr3_aa: CASSVERVSYNEQFF; j_call: TRBJ2-1; v_call: TRBV9; d_call: -; clone_size: -
cdr3_nt: TGTGCCAGCAGCCCCGGGACTAGCGGGGGGGCCGGAGAGACCCAGTACTTC; cdr3_aa: CASSPGTSGGAGETQYF; j_call: TRBJ2-5; v_call: TRBV5-4; d_call: TRBD2; clone_size: -
cdr3_nt: TGTGCCAGCACCCTGACAGGGAGCTACACCTTC; cdr3_aa: CASTLTGSYTF; j_call: TRBJ1-2; v_call: TRBV6-5; d_call: TRBD1; clone_size: -
cdr3_nt: TGTGCCTGGAGTGCCCCATGGCAGGGGGCGGGCGAGCAGTACTTC; cdr3_aa: CAWSAPWQGAGEQYF; j_call: TRBJ2-7; v_call: TRBV30; d_call: TRBD1; clone_size: once
cdr3_nt: TGCGCCAGCAGCCGAGCGGGGGAATACAATGAGCAGTTCTTC; cdr3_aa: CASSRAGEYNEQFF; j_call: TRBJ2-1; v_call: TRBV5-1; d_call: TRBD2; clone_size: -
cdr3_nt: TGTGCCAGCAGCCAAGGCGGGATGAATGAAAAACTGTTTTTT; cdr3_aa: CASSQGGMNEKLFF; j_call: TRBJ1-4; v_call: TRBV3-1/TRBV3-2; d_call: -; clone_size: -
cdr3_nt: TGTGCCAGCAGCGACAGGGGGGAGCTGTTTTTT; cdr3_aa: CASSDRGELFF; j_call: TRBJ2-2; v_call: TRBV5-4; d_call: -; clone_size: once
cdr3_nt: TGTGCCAGCAGTTACTCCCTAGGACAGGGTGGGGGCACAGATACGCAGTATTTT; cdr3_aa: CASSYSLGQGGGTDTQYF; j_call: TRBJ2-3; v_call: TRBV6-2/TRBV6-3; d_call: TRBD1; clone_size: -
cdr3_nt: TGTGCCAGTAGAACCGACAGGGCTAGCAATCAGCCCCAGCATTTT; cdr3_aa: CASRTDRASNQPQHF; j_call: TRBJ1-5; v_call: TRBV19; d_call: TRBD1; clone_size: -
cdr3_nt: TGTGCCAGCAGAGGTGGGGGCAGGGGCTACGAGCAGTACTTC; cdr3_aa: CASRGGGRGYEQYF; j_call: TRBJ2-7; v_call: TRBV6-5; d_call: -; clone_size: -
cdr3_nt: TGTGCCAGCAGTTCCAGCGGTAGCACAGATACGCAGTATTTT; cdr3_aa: CASSSSGSTDTQYF; j_call: TRBJ2-3; v_call: TRBV5-6; d_call: -; clone_size: -
cdr3_nt: TGCGCCAGCAGCCAGGTAACTAGCGGGAATCTGAATGAGCAGTTCTTC; cdr3_aa: CASSQVTSGNLNEQFF; j_call: TRBJ2-1; v_call: TRBV4-1; d_call: TRBD2; clone_size: -
cdr3_nt: TGTGCCAGCTCAGAGCCGGGACAGCCTAGGCACGAGCAGTACTTC; cdr3_aa: CASSEPGQPRHEQYF; j_call: TRBJ2-7; v_call: TRBV18; d_call: TRBD1; clone_size: once
cdr3_nt: TGTGCCAGCAGCTTTGGGACAAATAATTCACCCCTCCACTTT; cdr3_aa: CASSFGTNNSPLHF; j_call: TRBJ1-6; v_call: TRBV7-3; d_call: -; clone_size: -
cdr3_nt: TGTGCCAGCACCTCGCGCATGGGGGCCATTTACGAGCAGTACTTC; cdr3_aa: CASTSRMGAIYEQYF; j_call: TRBJ2-7; v_call: TRBV28; d_call: -; clone_size: -
cdr3_nt: TGTGCCAGCAGCTCACAGGGGCGGATCTACGAGCAGTACTTC; cdr3_aa: CASSSQGRIYEQYF; j_call: TRBJ2-7; v_call: TRBV14; d_call: TRBD1; clone_size: -
cdr3_nt: TGTGCCAGCAGCCAAGTCGTTCACGAGCAGTACTTC; cdr3_aa: CASSQVVHEQYF; j_call: TRBJ2-7; v_call: TRBV3-1/TRBV3-2; d_call: -; clone_size: -
cdr3_nt: TGTGCCAGCAGTTCTACAGGGGGCTACTATGGCTACACCTTC; cdr3_aa: CASSSTGGYYGYTF; j_call: TRBJ1-2; v_call: TRBV27; d_call: TRBD1; clone_size: few
cdr3_nt: TGTGCCAGCAGCTTGGGGACACGAGAGCAGTTCTTC; cdr3_aa: CASSLGTREQFF; j_call: TRBJ2-1; v_call: TRBV7-9; d_call: -; clone_size: -
cdr3_nt: TGCGCCAGCATGAAGAGCGAGCAGTACTTC; cdr3_aa: CASMKSEQYF; j_call: TRBJ2-7; v_call: TRBV10-2; d_call: -; clone_size: -
cdr3_nt: TGTGCCAGCAGCCCTCGCACTAGCGGGCTTAACACCGGGGAGCTGTTTTTT; cdr3_aa: CASSPRTSGLNTGELFF; j_call: TRBJ2-2; v_call: TRBV7-2; d_call: TRBD2; clone_size: -
cdr3_nt: -; cdr3_aa: CASSFGPGEYEQYF; j_call: TRBJ2-7; v_call: TRBV11-3; d_call: -; clone_size: -